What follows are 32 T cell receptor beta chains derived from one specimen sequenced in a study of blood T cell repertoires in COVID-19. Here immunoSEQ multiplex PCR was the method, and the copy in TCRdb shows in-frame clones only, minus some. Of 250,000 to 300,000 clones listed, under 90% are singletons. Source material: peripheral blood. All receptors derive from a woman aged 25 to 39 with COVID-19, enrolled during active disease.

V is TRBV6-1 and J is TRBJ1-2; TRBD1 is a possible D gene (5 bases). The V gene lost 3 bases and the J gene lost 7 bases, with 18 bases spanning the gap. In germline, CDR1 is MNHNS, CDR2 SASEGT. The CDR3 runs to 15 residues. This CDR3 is CASSETELLGGGYTF. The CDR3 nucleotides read TGTGCCAGCAGTGAGACAGAGCTCCTGGGTGGTGGCTACACCTTC.

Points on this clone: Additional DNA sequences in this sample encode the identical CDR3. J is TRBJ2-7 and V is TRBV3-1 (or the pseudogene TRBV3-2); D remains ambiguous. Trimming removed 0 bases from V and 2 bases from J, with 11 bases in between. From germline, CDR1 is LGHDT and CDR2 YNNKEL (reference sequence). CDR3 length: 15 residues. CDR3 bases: TGTGCCAGCAGCCAAGATCCAGGCACAACCTACGAGCAGTACTTC. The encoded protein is CASSQDPGTTYEQYF.

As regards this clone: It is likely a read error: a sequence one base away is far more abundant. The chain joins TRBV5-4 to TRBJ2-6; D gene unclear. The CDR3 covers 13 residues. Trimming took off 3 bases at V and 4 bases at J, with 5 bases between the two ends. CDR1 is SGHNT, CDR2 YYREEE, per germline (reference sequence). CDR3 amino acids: CASSSKGANVLTF. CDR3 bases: TGTGCCAGCAGCTCCAAAGGGGCCAACGTCCTGACTTTC.

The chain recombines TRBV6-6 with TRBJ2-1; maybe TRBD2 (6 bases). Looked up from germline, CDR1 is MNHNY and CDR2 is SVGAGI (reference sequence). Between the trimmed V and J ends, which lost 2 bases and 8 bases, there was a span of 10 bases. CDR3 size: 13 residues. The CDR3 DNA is TGTGCCAGCAGTTACGCAAGCGGGTATGAGCAGTTCTTC. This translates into CASSYASGYEQFF.

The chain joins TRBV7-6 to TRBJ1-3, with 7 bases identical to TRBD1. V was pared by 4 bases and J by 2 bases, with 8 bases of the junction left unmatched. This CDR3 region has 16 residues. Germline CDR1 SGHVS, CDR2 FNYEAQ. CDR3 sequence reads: CASSSGTAQTGNTIYF. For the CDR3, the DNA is TGTGCCAGCAGCTCCGGGACAGCACAGACTGGAAACACCATATATTTT.

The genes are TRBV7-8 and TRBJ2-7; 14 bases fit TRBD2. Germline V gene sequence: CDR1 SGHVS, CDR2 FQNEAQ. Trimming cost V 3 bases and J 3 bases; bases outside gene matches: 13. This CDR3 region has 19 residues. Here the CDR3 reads CASSFLPGTSGGGFYEQYF. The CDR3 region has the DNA TGTGCCAGCAGCTTTCTCCCAGGGACTAGCGGGGGAGGCTTCTACGAGCAGTACTTC.

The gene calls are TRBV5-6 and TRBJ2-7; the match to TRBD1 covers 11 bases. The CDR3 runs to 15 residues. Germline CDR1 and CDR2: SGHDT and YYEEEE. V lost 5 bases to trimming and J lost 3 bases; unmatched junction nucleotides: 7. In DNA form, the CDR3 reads TGTGCCAGCAGGCGTGCCGGGACAGGGGGCTACGAGCAGTACTTC. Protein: CASRRAGTGGYEQYF.

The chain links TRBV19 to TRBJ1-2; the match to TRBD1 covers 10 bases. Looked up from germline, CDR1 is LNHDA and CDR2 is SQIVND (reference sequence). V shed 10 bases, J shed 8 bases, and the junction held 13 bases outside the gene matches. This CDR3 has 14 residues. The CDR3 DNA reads TGTGCCACCAGACAGGGGGCGATCTGGGGCGGCTACACCTTC. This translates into CATRQGAIWGGYTF.

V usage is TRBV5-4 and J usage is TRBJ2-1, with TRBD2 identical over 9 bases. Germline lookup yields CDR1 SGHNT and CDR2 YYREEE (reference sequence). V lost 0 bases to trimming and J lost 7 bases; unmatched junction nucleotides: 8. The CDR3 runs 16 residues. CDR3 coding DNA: TGTGCCAGCAGCTTGGGGCTAGCGGGGCCCGCAAATGAGCAGTTCTTC. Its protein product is CASSLGLAGPANEQFF. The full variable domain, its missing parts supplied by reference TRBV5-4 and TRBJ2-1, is ETGVTQSPTHLIKTRGQQVTLRCSSQSGHNTVSWYQQALGQGPQFIFQYYREEENGRGNFPPRFSGLQFPNYSSELNVNALELDDSALYLCASSLGLAGPANEQFFGPGTRLTVL.

This CDR3 reads CASSLGPTNTEAFF. The DNA of the CDR3 is TGTGCCAGCAGTTTAGGGCCGACGAACACTGAAGCTTTCTTT. The chain uses TRBV28 and TRBJ1-1; D call uncertain. Trimming left V 2 bases short and J 1 base short, with 8 bases between. Germline assignment: CDR1 MDHEN and CDR2 SYDVKM. There are 14 residues in the CDR3.

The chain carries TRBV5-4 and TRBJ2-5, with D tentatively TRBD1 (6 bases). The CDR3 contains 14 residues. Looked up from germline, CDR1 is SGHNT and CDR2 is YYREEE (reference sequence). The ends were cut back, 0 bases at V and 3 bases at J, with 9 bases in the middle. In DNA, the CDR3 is TGTGCCAGCAGCTTGGGAGGGGGAGAAGAGACCCAGTACTTC. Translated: CASSLGGGEETQYF.

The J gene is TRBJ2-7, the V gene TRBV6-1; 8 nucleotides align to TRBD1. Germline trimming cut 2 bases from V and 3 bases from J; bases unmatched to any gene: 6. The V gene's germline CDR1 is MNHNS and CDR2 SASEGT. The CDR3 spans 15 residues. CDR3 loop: CASSESSQGGYEQYF. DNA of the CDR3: TGTGCCAGCAGTGAATCCTCACAGGGGGGCTACGAGCAGTACTTC.

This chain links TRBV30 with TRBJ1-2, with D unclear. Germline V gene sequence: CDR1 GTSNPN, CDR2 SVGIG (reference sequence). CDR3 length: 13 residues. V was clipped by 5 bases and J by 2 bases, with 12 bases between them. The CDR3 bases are TGTGCCTGGTTCAAGGCCAGGAACTATGGCTACACCTTC. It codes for CAWFKARNYGYTF.

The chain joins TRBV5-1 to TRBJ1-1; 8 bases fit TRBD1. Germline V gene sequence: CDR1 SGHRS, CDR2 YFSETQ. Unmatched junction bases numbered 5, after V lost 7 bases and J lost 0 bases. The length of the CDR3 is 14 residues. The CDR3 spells CASSGQGLNTEAFF. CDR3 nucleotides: TGCGCCAGCTCAGGACAGGGATTGAACACTGAAGCTTTCTTT.

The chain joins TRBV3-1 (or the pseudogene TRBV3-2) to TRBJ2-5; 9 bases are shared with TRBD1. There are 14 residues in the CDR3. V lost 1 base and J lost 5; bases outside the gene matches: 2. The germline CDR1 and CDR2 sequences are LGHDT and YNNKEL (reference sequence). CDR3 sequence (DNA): TGTGCCAGCAGCCAAGGGGACAGGGTCGAGACCCAGTACTTC. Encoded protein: CASSQGDRVETQYF.

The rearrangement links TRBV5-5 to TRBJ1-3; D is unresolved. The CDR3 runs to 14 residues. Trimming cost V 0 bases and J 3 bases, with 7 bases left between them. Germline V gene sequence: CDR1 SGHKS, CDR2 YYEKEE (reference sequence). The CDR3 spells CASSLGRFGNTIYF. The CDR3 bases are TGTGCCAGCAGCTTGGGGCGGTTTGGAAACACCATATATTTT.

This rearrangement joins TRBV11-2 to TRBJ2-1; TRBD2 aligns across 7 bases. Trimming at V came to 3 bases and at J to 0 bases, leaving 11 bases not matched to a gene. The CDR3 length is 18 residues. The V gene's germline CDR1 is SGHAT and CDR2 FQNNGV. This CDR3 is CASSFLGGTASSYNEQFF. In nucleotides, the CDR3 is TGTGCCAGCAGCTTCCTCGGGGGGACGGCGAGCTCCTACAATGAGCAGTTCTTC.

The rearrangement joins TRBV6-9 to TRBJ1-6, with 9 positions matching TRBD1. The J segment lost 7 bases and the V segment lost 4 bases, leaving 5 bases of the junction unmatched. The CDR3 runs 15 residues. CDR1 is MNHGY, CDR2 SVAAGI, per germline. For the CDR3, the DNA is TGTGCCAGCAGTTGGACAGGGGTTAGGAATTCACCCCTCCACTTT. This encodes CASSWTGVRNSPLHF.

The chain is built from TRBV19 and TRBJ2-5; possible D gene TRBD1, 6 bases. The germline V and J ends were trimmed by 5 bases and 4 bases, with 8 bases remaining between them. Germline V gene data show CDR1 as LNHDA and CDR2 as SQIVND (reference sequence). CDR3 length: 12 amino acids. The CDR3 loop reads CASSQGRETQYF. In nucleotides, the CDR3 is TGTGCCAGTAGTCAGGGGCGAGAGACCCAGTACTTC. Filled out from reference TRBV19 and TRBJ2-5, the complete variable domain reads DGGITQSPKYLFRKEGQNVTLSCEQNLNHDAMYWYRQDPGQGLRLIYYSQIVNDFQKGDIAEGYSVSREKKESFPLTVTSAQKNPTAFYLCASSQGRETQYFGPGTRLLVL.

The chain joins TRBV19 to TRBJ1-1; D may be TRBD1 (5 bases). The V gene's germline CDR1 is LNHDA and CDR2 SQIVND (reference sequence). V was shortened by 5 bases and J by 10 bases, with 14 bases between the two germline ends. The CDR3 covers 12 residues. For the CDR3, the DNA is TGTGCCAGTAGTCCTCAGGGCTGGGCAGCTTTCTTT. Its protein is CASSPQGWAAFF.

CDR3 sequence (DNA): TGTGCCACCAGCAGTCGGACAGTCTCCTACGAGCAGTACTTC. This sequence encodes CATSSRTVSYEQYF. V usage is TRBV15 and J usage is TRBJ2-7, with D possibly TRBD1 on 6 matching bases. This CDR3 is built from 14 residues. Trimming removed 3 bases at V and 0 bases at J, with 9 bases between. Per the germline V gene, CDR1 is LNHNV and CDR2 is YYDKDF (reference sequence).

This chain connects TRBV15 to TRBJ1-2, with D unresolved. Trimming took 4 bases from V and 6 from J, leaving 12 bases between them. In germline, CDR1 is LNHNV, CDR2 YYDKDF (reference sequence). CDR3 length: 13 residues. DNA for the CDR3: TGTGCCACCAGCACGGAGGACCTTAATGGCTACACCTTC. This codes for CATSTEDLNGYTF.

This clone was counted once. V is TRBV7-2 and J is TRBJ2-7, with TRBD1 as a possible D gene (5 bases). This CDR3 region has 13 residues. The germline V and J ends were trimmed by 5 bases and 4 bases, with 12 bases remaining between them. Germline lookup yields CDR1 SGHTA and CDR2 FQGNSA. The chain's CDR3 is CASSRQTRYEQYF. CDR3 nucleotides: TGTGCCAGCAGCCGACAGACGCGGTACGAGCAGTACTTC.

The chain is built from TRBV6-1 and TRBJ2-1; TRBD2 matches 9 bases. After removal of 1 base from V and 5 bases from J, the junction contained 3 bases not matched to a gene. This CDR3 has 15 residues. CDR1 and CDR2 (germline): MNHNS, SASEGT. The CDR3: CASSEDLAGDNEQFF. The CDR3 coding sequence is TGTGCCAGCAGTGAAGACTTAGCGGGGGACAATGAGCAGTTCTTC.

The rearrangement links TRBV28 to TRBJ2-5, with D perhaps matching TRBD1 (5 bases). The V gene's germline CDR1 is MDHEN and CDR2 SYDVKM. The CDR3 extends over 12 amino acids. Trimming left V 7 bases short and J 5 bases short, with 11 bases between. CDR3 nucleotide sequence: TGTGCCAGCACTGCAGGGTGGGAGACCCAGTACTTC. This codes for CASTAGWETQYF.

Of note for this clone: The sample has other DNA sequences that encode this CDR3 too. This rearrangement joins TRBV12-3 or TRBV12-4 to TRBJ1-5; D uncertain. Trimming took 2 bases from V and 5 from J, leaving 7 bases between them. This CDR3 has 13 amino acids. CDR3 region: CASSLPPDQPQHF. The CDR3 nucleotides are TGTGCCAGCAGTTTACCCCCAGATCAGCCCCAGCATTTT.

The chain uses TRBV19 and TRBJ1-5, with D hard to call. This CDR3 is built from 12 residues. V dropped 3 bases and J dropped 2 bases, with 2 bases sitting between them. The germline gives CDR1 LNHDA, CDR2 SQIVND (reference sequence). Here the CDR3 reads CASSIGNQPQHF. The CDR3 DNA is TGTGCCAGTAGTATCGGCAATCAGCCCCAGCATTTT.

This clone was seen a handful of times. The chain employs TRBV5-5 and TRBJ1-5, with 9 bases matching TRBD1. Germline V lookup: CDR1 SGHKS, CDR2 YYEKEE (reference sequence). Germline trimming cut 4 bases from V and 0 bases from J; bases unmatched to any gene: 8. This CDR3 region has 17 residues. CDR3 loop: CASSPGTGFYSNQPQHF. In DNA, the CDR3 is TGTGCCAGCAGCCCAGGGACAGGGTTTTATAGCAATCAGCCCCAGCATTTT.

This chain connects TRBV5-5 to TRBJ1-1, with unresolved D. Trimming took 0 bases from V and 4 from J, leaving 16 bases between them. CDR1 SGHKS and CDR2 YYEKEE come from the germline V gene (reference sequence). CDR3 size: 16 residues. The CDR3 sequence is CASSLEVLGLGTEAFF. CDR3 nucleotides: TGTGCCAGCAGCTTGGAAGTTCTGGGCCTCGGCACTGAAGCTTTCTTT.

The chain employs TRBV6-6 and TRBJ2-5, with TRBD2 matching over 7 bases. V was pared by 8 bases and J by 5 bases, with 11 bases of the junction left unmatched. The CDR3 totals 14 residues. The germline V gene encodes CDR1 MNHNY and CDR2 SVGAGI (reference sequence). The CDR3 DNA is TGTGCCAGCGCCGGGCGGGGGAGGCCCGAGACCCAGTACTTC. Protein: CASAGRGRPETQYF.

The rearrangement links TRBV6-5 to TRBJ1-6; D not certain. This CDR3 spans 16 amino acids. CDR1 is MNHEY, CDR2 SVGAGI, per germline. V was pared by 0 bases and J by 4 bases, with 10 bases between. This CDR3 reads CASSYSAADYNSPLHF. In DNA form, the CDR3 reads TGTGCCAGCAGTTACTCAGCAGCGGATTATAATTCACCCCTCCACTTT.

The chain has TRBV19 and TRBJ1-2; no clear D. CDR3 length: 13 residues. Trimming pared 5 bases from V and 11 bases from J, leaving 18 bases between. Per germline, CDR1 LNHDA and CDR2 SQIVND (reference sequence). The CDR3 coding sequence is TGTGCCAGTAGTCCGGACGTGGGGAGGAGATACACCTTC. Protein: CASSPDVGRRYTF.